These 20 T cell receptor beta chains came from one sample sequenced in a study of cytomegalovirus exposure and HLA in healthy donors. Primers: 60 Vbeta forward and 13 Jbeta reverse. Data came from immunoSEQ multiplex PCR; TCRdb stores just in-frame clones and leaves some out. The sample gives under 150,000 clones, approximately 86% of which show up once; around 1.7% is in the top ten. Sequencing was performed on PBMCs. The receptors shown here come from a boy between 10 and 17 years old in good health and CMV-seronegative.

The chain links TRBV7-9 to TRBJ2-3; D call uncertain. This CDR3 has 11 residues. Germline CDR1 reads SEHNR; CDR2 reads FQNEAQ (reference sequence). The V end was cut by 5 bases, the J end by 5 bases, with 5 bases between. This CDR3 reads CASSPRDTQYF. The CDR3 region has the DNA TGTGCCAGCAGCCCGAGAGATACGCAGTATTTT.

V is TRBV14 and J is TRBJ2-2; 7 nucleotides line up with TRBD1. This CDR3 is built from 14 residues. Germline CDR1 reads SGHDN; CDR2 reads FVKESK. J gave up 8 bases and V 4 bases, and 7 bases lay outside the gene matches. CDR3 DNA: TGTGCCAGCAGCCCCAGACAGGGCACAGGGGAGCTGTTTTTT. Protein sequence: CASSPRQGTGELFF.

The rearrangement links TRBV4-3 to TRBJ2-7, with a weak D call TRBD2 (6 bases). With 5 bases removed from V and 2 bases from J, the gap between germline ends came to 19 bases. CDR3 length: 16 residues. Looked up from germline, CDR1 is LGHNA and CDR2 is YSLEER. DNA for the CDR3: TGCGCCAGCAGCGTCTTGTTCCCTAGCGTAACCTACGAGCAGTACTTC. Its protein is CASSVLFPSVTYEQYF.

The chain joins TRBV5-1 to TRBJ2-5, with D perhaps TRBD2 (6 bases). V lost 0 bases and J 2 bases, leaving 8 bases between the germline ends. CDR3 length: 14 residues. Germline values: CDR1 SGHRS, CDR2 YFSETQ. CDR3 residues: CASSLGSGQETQYF. CDR3 in DNA: TGCGCCAGCAGCTTGGGTAGCGGACAAGAGACCCAGTACTTC.

The rearrangement joins TRBV4-3 to TRBJ1-4; D might be TRBD1 (6 bases). V lost 7 bases and J 5 bases, leaving 20 bases between the germline ends. Germline values: CDR1 LGHNA, CDR2 YSLEER. The CDR3 is 16 amino acids. The chain's CDR3 is CASNPNAGGPNEKLFF. CDR3 coding DNA: TGCGCCAGCAACCCCAATGCGGGGGGCCCCAATGAAAAACTGTTTTTT.

The chain carries TRBV5-4 and TRBJ2-5, with unresolved D. The CDR3 length is 13 residues. CDR1 and CDR2 (germline): SGHNT, YYREEE (reference sequence). Trimming removed 4 bases at V and 4 bases at J, with 11 bases between. The CDR3 DNA reads as TGTGCCAGCAGCCCAAGCGACCGAGAGACCCAGTACTTC. Translated, it gives CASSPSDRETQYF.

The chain couples TRBV5-1 to TRBJ2-1, with 7 positions matching TRBD2. The CDR3 is 15 residues long. The ends lost 3 bases at V and 7 bases at J; junction bases unmatched: 10. Looked up from germline, CDR1 is SGHRS and CDR2 is YFSETQ. CDR3 in DNA: TGCGCCAGCAGCTCGGTCCCCTTCGGGGGGAATGAGCAGTTCTTC. This gives the protein CASSSVPFGGNEQFF.

The chain couples TRBV7-9 to TRBJ1-5; D uncertain. Germline V gene lookup returns CDR1 SEHNR and CDR2 FQNEAQ (reference sequence). The CDR3 covers 16 residues. Trimming took 3 bases from V and 4 from J, leaving 16 bases between them. The CDR3 spells CASSFSGTQVNQPQHF. CDR3 DNA sequence: TGTGCCAGCAGCTTTAGTGGAACGCAGGTTAATCAGCCCCAGCATTTT.

This clone came up a few times. The chain recombines TRBV7-9 with TRBJ1-3; D is unresolved. CDR3 size: 14 residues. V shed 5 bases and J shed 4 bases, with 12 bases lying between them. Germline loops: CDR1 SEHNR, CDR2 FQNEAQ (reference sequence). The CDR3 loop reads CASSPRADGNTIYF. Here the CDR3 DNA reads TGTGCCAGCAGCCCTAGAGCAGACGGAAACACCATATATTTT.

CDR3 in DNA: TGCGCCAGCAGCCTGAGCGGGGGGAATGAGCAGTTCTTC. Residues: CASSLSGGNEQFF. The J gene is TRBJ2-1, the V gene TRBV4-3; 9 bases align to TRBD2. The CDR3 loop spans 13 amino acids. Unmatched junction bases numbered 2, after V lost 4 bases and J lost 7 bases. Per the germline V gene, CDR1 is LGHNA and CDR2 is YSLEER.

V is TRBV2 and J is TRBJ2-7; the match to TRBD1 covers 7 bases. The germline gives CDR1 SNHLY, CDR2 FYNNEI. There are 14 residues in the CDR3. Trimming at V came to 5 bases and at J to 1 base, leaving 5 bases not matched to a gene. The DNA of the CDR3 is TGTGCCAGCAGTCCGGACAGGCGATCCTACGAGCAGTACTTC. This codes for CASSPDRRSYEQYF.

The J gene is TRBJ1-2, the V gene TRBV4-3; D is ambiguous. From germline, CDR1 is LGHNA and CDR2 YSLEER. The CDR3 has 16 residues. Trimming took 0 bases from V and 7 from J, leaving 18 bases between them. The CDR3 DNA is TGCGCCAGCAGCCAAGACGGAGACGGGTACATGTTTGGCTACACCTTC. It encodes CASSQDGDGYMFGYTF.

Points on this clone: The sample has other DNA sequences that encode this CDR3 too. This chain links TRBV9 with TRBJ1-2; D possibly corresponds to TRBD1 (5 bases). CDR3 length equals 12 residues. The germline gives CDR1 SGDLS, CDR2 YYNGEE. Trimming stripped 7 bases from V and 2 bases from J, with 9 bases between. The CDR3 DNA sequence: TGTGCCAGCCGGACAACAAACTATGGCTACACCTTC. Translated, it gives CASRTTNYGYTF.

The J gene is TRBJ2-7, the V gene TRBV19; D possibly corresponds to TRBD1 (6 bases). The CDR3 runs 13 residues. The germline V gene encodes CDR1 LNHDA and CDR2 SQIVND (reference sequence). V was pared by 3 bases and J by 7 bases, with 13 bases between. DNA for the CDR3: TGTGCCAGTAGTATGGGGGCGACGTGGGAGCAGTACTTC. The encoded protein is CASSMGATWEQYF.

The rearrangement uses TRBV4-3 and TRBJ1-1; 12 positions agree with TRBD1. The V and J ends lost 3 bases and 5 bases, in that order; junction bases with no gene match: 16. The CDR3 has 19 amino acids. CDR1 is LGHNA, CDR2 YSLEER, per germline. The CDR3 coding sequence is TGCGCCAGCAGCCAGCCCGTCGGGACAGGGGGCCTTATAAGGACTGAAGCTTTCTTT. The encoded protein is CASSQPVGTGGLIRTEAFF.

The J gene is TRBJ1-1, the V gene TRBV19; D gene unclear. V lost 4 bases and J 0 bases, leaving 6 bases between the germline ends. Germline CDR1 reads LNHDA; CDR2 reads SQIVND (reference sequence). The CDR3 is made up of 13 amino acids. Here the CDR3 DNA reads TGTGCCAGTAGTAAACGGTTGAACACTGAAGCTTTCTTT. Its translation: CASSKRLNTEAFF. The full variable domain, rest sourced from reference TRBV19 and TRBJ1-1, is DGGITQSPKYLFRKEGQNVTLSCEQNLNHDAMYWYRQDPGQGLRLIYYSQIVNDFQKGDIAEGYSVSREKKESFPLTVTSAQKNPTAFYLCASSKRLNTEAFFGQGTRLTVV.

J is TRBJ1-6 and V is TRBV5-8; TRBD1 matches at 7 bases. The CDR3 consists of 14 residues. The V segment lost 0 bases and the J segment 6 bases; nucleotides outside the gene matches: 0. Germline values: CDR1 SGHTS, CDR2 YDEGEE. The CDR3 DNA follows: TGTGCCAGCAGCTTGGGACAGGGTAATTCACCCCTCCACTTT. Translated, it gives CASSLGQGNSPLHF. Using reference TRBV5-8 and TRBJ1-6 for the parts outside the CDR3, the full variable domain is EAGVTQSPTHLIKTRGQQATLRCSPISGHTSVYWYQQALGLGLQFLLWYDEGEERNRGNFPPRFSGRQFPNYSSELNVNALELEDSALYLCASSLGQGNSPLHFGNGTRLTVT.

The chain links TRBV4-3 to TRBJ1-2; D remains unclear. V lost 0 bases and J lost 6, with 14 bases in between. Germline CDR1 LGHNA, CDR2 YSLEER. The CDR3 spans 15 residues. The CDR3 protein is CASSQDRRAFDGYTF. Here the CDR3 DNA reads TGCGCCAGCAGCCAAGATAGGAGGGCGTTCGATGGCTACACCTTC.

V usage is TRBV5-6 and J usage is TRBJ2-7, with 9 nucleotides matching TRBD1. J lost 12 bases, V lost 5 bases, and 9 bases had no gene match. This CDR3 has 12 amino acids. Germline CDR1 is SGHDT and CDR2 is YYEEEE. CDR3 in DNA: TGTGCCAGCAGATCAACAGGGGGCGCCTTGTACTTC. It encodes CASRSTGGALYF. The variable domain in full, with the rest retrieved from reference TRBV5-6 and TRBJ2-7, is DAGVTQSPTHLIKTRGQQVTLRCSPKSGHDTVSWYQQALGQGPQFIFQYYEEEERQRGNFPDRFSGHQFPNYSSELNVNALLLGDSALYLCASRSTGGALYFGPGTRLTVT.

The rearrangement uses TRBV5-4 and TRBJ2-1, with 8 bases aligning to TRBD2. The CDR3 covers 19 residues. Germline trimming cut 1 base from V and 0 bases from J; bases unmatched to any gene: 12. Germline V CDR1 and CDR2: SGHNT, YYREEE (reference sequence). The CDR3 region has the DNA TGTGCCAGCAGCTTGACAACGAGCGGGGGATCGACCTCCTACAATGAGCAGTTCTTC. Residues: CASSLTTSGGSTSYNEQFF.